The rows below give T cell receptor beta chains drawn from one sample of a study of OX40 agonist ivuxolimab in advanced cancers. Sequenced by immunoSEQ multiplex PCR; TCRdb stores in-frame clones only, minus some. Here the sample spans tens of thousands of clones, 89% being singletons. The input for sequencing was CD4+ or CD8+ T cells sorted from blood, taken in a trial of the OX40 agonist ivuxolimab. Receptors were obtained from an adult with an advanced solid tumor such as melanoma, head and neck, liver or kidney cancer. The CDR3 runs from the conserved cysteine through the conserved F or W. A D gene is named only where the DNA matches it firmly. The size of a clone is reported for some rows only, either as once, few or many, or as a class for expanded clones.

CDR3 | DNA | J | V | size | D | length
CASSKGTGGDYGYTF | TGTGCCAGTAGTAAAGGGACAGGGGGCGACTATGGCTACACCTTC | TRBJ1-2 | TRBV19 | NA | TRBD1 | 15
CASSVSSGSFFEQFF | TGTGCCAGCAGCGTATCGAGCGGGAGTTTCTTTGAGCAGTTCTTC | TRBJ2-1 | TRBV9 | NA | TRBD2 | 15
CASSETTGYNEQFF | TGTGCCAGCAGCGAGACCACAGGGTACAATGAGCAGTTCTTC | TRBJ2-1 | TRBV13 | NA | NA | 14
CASSQPSLFGAAGEGYTF | TGTGCCAGCAGCCAACCGTCCCTCTTCGGGGCCGCCGGCGAGGGCTACACCTTC | TRBJ1-2 | TRBV5-6 | NA | NA | 18
CASTPGNTEAFF | TGTGCCAGCACCCCAGGGAACACTGAAGCTTTCTTT | TRBJ1-1 | TRBV25-1 | few | NA | 12
CASSLDTGRSYNEQFF | TGTGCCAGCAGCTTAGATACGGGGCGCTCCTACAATGAGCAGTTCTTC | TRBJ2-1 | TRBV7-2 | NA | NA | 16
CASKEGAGNQPQHF | TGTGCCAGCAAAGAGGGGGCAGGCAATCAGCCCCAGCATTTT | TRBJ1-5 | TRBV7-8 | NA | TRBD1 | 14
CASKKTDSVAKNIQYF | TGTGCCAGCAAAAAGACCGACAGCGTAGCCAAAAACATTCAGTACTTC | TRBJ2-4 | TRBV28 | NA | NA | 16
CASSRTGGSYEQYF | TGTGCCAGCAGCAGGACAGGGGGCTCCTACGAGCAGTACTTC | TRBJ2-7 | TRBV6-1 | NA | TRBD1 | 14
CASSQVGSRVRTNEQFF | TGCGCCAGCAGCCAAGTAGGGAGTCGAGTACGGACCAATGAGCAGTTCTTC | TRBJ2-1 | TRBV4-1 | NA | NA | 17
CASSPQSGLAGIDTQYF | TGCGCCAGCAGTCCTCAATCAGGACTAGCGGGAATAGATACGCAGTATTTT | TRBJ2-3 | TRBV23-1 | NA | TRBD2 | 17